The sample holds many counts of the clone carrying this TCR beta chain. The antigen remains unidentified. This CDR3 region has 15 residues. Germline CDR1 is GTSNPN and CDR2 is SVGIG (reference sequence). The J segment lost 3 bases and the V segment lost 4 bases, leaving 11 bases of the junction unmatched. The data were taken from a study of T cells in Graves' hyperthyroidism and ophthalmopathy. Study-level points and caveats: Most clonotypes expanded in the thyroid (above 0.001) were also present in blood.

RNA transcripts served as the template for amplifying TCR beta CDR3 regions. HTBI primers were the set used in a first-round RT-PCR of the TCR CDR3. TCRdb re-analysed the multiplex PCR reads in MiXCR, keeping a single row per CDR3 protein. Here the sample spans roughly 500,000 distinct CDR3 sequences, over 11% being singletons. At first hyperthyroidism diagnosis, before any ophthalmopathy symptoms, the blood sample was collected. Fresh peripheral blood, about 9.6 ml, yielded the PBMCs. Sequenced input: blood. This sequence joins TRBV30 and TRBJ2-7; 8 positions match TRBD1. The sequence was collected from a woman younger than 45 with Graves' hyperthyroidism that later progressed to Graves' ophthalmopathy. In nucleotides, the CDR3 is TGTGCCTGGACCAGCCTGGACAGGGAAAACTACGAGCAGTACTTC. Its translation: CAWTSLDRENYEQYF.